This T cell receptor beta chain was obtained from a study of CD4 and CD8 cells across lung adenocarcinoma regions. Germline CDR1 and CDR2: MGHRA and YSYEKL. The CDR3 runs 15 residues. V dropped 7 bases and J dropped 7; count of bases not matched to a gene: 12. Donors had localized lung adenocarcinoma, a non-small cell lung cancer. In TCRdb, the PCR reads were re-called with MiXCR into one record per CDR3 protein. The sample includes roughly 7,100 distinct CDR3 sequences, over 40% of them seen just once. The sequence derives from a male donor with lung adenocarcinoma. The CD4 and CD8 labels of this study may be unreliable. The sample taken for sequencing was CD4+ T cells from the margin of a lung tumor. The chain has TRBV4-1 and TRBJ2-1; the match to TRBD1 covers 8 bases. In DNA, the CDR3 is TGCGCCAGCAACTTCGGACAGGGTTTAGGAAATGAGCAGTTCTTC. Its translation is CASNFGQGLGNEQFF.